The source of this T cell receptor (beta chain) is a study of blood T cell repertoires in COVID-19. The V gene's germline CDR1 is MNHEY and CDR2 SMNVEV (reference sequence). The CDR3 length is 14 residues. V was shortened by 2 bases and J by 2 bases, with 9 bases between the two germline ends. Per the original data handling: It was from reference gene primer amplification that nucleated cell counts were estimated. Here immunoSEQ multiplex PCR was the method, and the copy in TCRdb shows in-frame clones only, minus some. V, J and clone size were drawn from that table, and D and trimming were deduced from the DNA. The sample yields 130,000 to 150,000 clones, about 90% seen once. Worth noting for this clone: Other DNA sequences of this sample code for an identical CDR3.

The chain joins TRBV27 to TRBJ1-1; D is undetermined. The sequence was obtained from a human donor in a cohort sampled during active COVID-19. Sample: peripheral blood. CDR3 DNA sequence: TGTGCCAGCAGTTTAAGAGGCGGAAACACTGAAGCTTTCTTT. Protein sequence: CASSLRGGNTEAFF.